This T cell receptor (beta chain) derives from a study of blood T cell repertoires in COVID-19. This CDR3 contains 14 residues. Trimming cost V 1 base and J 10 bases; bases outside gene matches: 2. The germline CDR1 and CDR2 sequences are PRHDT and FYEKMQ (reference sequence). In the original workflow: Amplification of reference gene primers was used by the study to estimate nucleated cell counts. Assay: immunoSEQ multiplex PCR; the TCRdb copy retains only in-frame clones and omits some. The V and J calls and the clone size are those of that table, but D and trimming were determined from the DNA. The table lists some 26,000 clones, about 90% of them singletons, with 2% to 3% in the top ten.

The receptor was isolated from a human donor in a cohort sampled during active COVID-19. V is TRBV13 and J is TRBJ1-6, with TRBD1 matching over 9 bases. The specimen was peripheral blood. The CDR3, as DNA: TGTGCCAGCAGCTTAGAACAGGGGGCATCACCCCTCCACTTT. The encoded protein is CASSLEQGASPLHF. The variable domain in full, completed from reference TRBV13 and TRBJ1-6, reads AAGVIQSPRHLIKEKRETATLKCYPIPRHDTVYWYQQGPGQDPQFLISFYEKMQSDKGSIPDRFSAQQFSDYHSELNMSSLELGDSALYFCASSLEQGASPLHFGNGTRLTVT.